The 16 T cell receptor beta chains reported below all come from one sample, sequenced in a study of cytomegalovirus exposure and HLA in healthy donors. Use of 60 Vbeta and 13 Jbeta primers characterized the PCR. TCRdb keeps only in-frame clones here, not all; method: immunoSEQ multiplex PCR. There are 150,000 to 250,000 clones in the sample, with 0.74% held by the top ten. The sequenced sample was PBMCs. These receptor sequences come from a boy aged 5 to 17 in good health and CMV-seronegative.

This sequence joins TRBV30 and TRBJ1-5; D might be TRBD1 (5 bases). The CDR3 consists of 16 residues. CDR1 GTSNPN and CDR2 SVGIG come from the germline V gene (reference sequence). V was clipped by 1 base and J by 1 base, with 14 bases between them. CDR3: CAWSAIGGLSNQPQHF. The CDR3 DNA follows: TGTGCCTGGAGTGCGATCGGGGGTCTCAGCAATCAGCCCCAGCATTTT.

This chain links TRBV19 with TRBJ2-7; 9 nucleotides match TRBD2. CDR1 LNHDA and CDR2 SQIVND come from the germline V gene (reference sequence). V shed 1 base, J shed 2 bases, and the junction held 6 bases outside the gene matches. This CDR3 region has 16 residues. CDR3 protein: CASSIATSGLTYEQYF. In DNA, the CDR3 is TGTGCCAGTAGTATAGCAACTAGCGGGCTAACCTACGAGCAGTACTTC.

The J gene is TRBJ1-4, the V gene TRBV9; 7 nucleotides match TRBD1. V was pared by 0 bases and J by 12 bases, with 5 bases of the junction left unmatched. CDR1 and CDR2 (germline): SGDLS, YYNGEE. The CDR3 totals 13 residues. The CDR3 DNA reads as TGTGCCAGCAGCGTAGTCCCGGGGACAGAACTGTTTTTT. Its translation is CASSVVPGTELFF. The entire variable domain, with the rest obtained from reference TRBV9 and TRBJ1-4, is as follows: DSGVTQTPKHLITATGQRVTLRCSPRSGDLSVYWYQQSLDQGLQFLIQYYNGEERAKGNILERFSAQQFPDLHSELNLSSLELGDSALYFCASSVVPGTELFFGSGTQLSVL.

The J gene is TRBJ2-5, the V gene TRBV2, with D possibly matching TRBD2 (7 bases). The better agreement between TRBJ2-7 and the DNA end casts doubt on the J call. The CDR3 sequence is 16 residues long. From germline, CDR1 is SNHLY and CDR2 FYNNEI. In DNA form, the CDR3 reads TGTGCCAGCAGGGGGAGGGGGGCTAGCACTCCCTACGAGCAGTACTTC. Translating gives CASRGRGASTPYEQYF.

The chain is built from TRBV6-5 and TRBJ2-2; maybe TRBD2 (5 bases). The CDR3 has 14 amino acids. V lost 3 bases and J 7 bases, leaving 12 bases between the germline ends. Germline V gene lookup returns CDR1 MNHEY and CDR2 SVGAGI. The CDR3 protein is CASSYSKAGGELFF. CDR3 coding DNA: TGTGCCAGCAGTTATTCTAAGGCGGGCGGGGAGCTGTTTTTT.

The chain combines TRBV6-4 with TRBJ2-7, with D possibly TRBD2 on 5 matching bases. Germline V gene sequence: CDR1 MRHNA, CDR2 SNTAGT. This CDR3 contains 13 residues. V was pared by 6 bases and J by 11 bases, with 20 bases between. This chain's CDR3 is CASRGCILVREYF. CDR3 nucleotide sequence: TGTGCCAGCAGAGGGTGTATCCTGGTGAGGGAGTACTTC.

The CDR3 coding sequence is TGCAGCGTAGTGGACAGCCAACGAGCTTTCTTT. As protein: CSVVDSQRAFF. The chain has TRBV29-1 and TRBJ1-1, with D possibly TRBD1 on 6 matching bases. V lost 6 bases and J 10 bases, leaving 15 bases between the germline ends. CDR3 length: 11 amino acids. Looked up from germline, CDR1 is SQVTM and CDR2 is ANQGSEA. The full variable domain, with the rest looked up from reference TRBV29-1 and TRBJ1-1, is SAVISQKPSRDICQRGTSLTIQCQVDSQVTMMFWYRQQPGQSLTLIATANQGSEATYESGFVIDKFPISRPNLTFSTLTVSNMSPEDSSIYLCSVVDSQRAFFGQGTRLTVV.

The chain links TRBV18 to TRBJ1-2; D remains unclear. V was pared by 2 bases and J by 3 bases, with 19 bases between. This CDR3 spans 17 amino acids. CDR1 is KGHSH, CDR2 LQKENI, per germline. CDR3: CASSPAGKEGGDYGYTF. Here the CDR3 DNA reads TGTGCCAGCTCACCAGCTGGTAAAGAGGGCGGGGACTATGGCTACACCTTC. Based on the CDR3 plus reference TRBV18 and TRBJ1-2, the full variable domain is NAGVMQNPRHLVRRRGQEARLRCSPMKGHSHVYWYRQLPEEGLKFMVYLQKENIIDESGMPKERFSAEFPKEGPSILRIQQVVRGDSAAYFCASSPAGKEGGDYGYTFGSGTRLTVV.

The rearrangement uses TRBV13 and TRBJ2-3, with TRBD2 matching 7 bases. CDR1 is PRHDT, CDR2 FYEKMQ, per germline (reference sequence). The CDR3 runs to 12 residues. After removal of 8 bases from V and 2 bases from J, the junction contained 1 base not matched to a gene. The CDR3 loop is CASGLDTDTQYF. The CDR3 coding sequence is TGTGCCAGCGGACTAGACACAGATACGCAGTATTTT.

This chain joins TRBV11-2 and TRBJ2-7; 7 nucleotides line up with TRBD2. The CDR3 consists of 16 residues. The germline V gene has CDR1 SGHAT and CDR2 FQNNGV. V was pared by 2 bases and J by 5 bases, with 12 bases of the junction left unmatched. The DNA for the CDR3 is TGTGCCAGCAGCTTATGGGGGACTACCGTCGCCCACGAGCAGTACTTC. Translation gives CASSLWGTTVAHEQYF.

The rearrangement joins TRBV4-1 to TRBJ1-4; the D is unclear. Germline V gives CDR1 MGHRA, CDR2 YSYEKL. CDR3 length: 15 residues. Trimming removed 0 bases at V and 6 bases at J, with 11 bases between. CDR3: CASSQDEQTYEKLFF. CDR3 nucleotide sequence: TGCGCCAGCAGCCAAGATGAACAGACCTATGAAAAACTGTTTTTT.

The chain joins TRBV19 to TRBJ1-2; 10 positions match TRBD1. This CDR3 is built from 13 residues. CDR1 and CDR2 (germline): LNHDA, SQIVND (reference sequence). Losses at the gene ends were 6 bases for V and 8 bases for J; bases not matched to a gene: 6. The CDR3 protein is CASSYGTGVGYTF. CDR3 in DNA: TGTGCCAGTAGCTACGGGACAGGGGTCGGCTACACCTTC.

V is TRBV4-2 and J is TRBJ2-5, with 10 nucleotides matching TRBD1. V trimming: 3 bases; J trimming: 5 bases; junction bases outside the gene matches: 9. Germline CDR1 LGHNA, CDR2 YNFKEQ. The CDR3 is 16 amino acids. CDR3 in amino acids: CASSHFKGQGGETQYF. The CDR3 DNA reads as TGTGCCAGCAGCCATTTCAAAGGACAGGGGGGGGAGACCCAGTACTTC.

The CDR3 sequence: CASSLRGAHEKLFF. DNA of the CDR3: TGTGCCAGCAGCTTACGGGGGGCCCATGAAAAACTGTTTTTT. This chain connects TRBV7-9 to TRBJ1-4, with D possibly being TRBD1 (6 bases). Between the trimmed V and J ends, which lost 2 bases and 6 bases, there was a span of 10 bases. This CDR3 is 14 amino acids long. The germline V gene encodes CDR1 SEHNR and CDR2 FQNEAQ (reference sequence). Combining the CDR3 with reference TRBV7-9 and TRBJ1-4 gives the whole variable domain DTGVSQNPRHKITKRGQNVTFRCDPISEHNRLYWYRQTLGQGPEFLTYFQNEAQLEKSRLLSDRFSAERPKGSFSTLEIQRTEQGDSAMYLCASSLRGAHEKLFFGSGTQLSVL.

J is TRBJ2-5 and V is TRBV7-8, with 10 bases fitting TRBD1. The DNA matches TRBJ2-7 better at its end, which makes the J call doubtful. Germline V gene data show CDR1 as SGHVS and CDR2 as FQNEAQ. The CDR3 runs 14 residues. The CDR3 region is CASSRQGAPYEQYF. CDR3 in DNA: TGTGCCAGCAGCCGACAGGGGGCCCCCTACGAGCAGTACTTC.

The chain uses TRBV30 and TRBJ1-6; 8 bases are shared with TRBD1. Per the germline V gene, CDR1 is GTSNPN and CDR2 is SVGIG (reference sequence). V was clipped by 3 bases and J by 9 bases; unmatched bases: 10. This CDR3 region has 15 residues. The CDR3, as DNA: TGTGCCTGGAGGGGACAGGCGATTGAACTTTCACCCCTCCACTTT. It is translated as CAWRGQAIELSPLHF. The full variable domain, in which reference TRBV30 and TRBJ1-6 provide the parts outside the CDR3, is SQTIHQWPATLVQPVGSPLSLECTVEGTSNPNLYWYRQAAGRGLQLLFYSVGIGQISSEVPQNLSASRPQDRQFILSSKKLLLSDSGFYLCAWRGQAIELSPLHFGNGTRLTVT.